The sequence of this TCR beta chain was determined in a study of control samples from healthy donors and cancer patients (dated by TCRdb to the early 2020s). V trim: 6 bases; J trim: 6 bases; unmatched bases: 9. The germline V gene gives CDR1 as SQVTM and CDR2 as ANQGSEA. The CDR3 runs 14 amino acids, cysteine and phenylalanine included. Solely the CDR3 DNA is kept, with 42 bases framed from the first base. The library was built by means of the immunoSEQ multiplex PCR assay. The table was pulled from immuneACCESS by TCRdb, which kept in-frame rearrangements only. Such tables lose some clones; where checked, under half of the loss comes from unresolved V genes, and the rest has no known cause. In this sample the table shows 130,000 or so clones, roughly 94% of which occur a single time. 11% to 15% of the sample comes from the top ten. With regard to this clone: Its cognate antigen has yet to be identified. No base qualities exist here, and no much larger clone lies one base off it.

Sequencing was done on a sample of PBMCs. The sequence derives from a man aged 55-75 years with colorectal cancer. The chain is encoded by TRBV29-1 joined to TRBJ2-1, and 9 bases in between align with TRBD2. Here is the DNA: TGCAGCGTCGCCCCCAGCGGGGGGAGCAATGAGCAGTTCTTC. This translates into CSVAPSGGSNEQFF.